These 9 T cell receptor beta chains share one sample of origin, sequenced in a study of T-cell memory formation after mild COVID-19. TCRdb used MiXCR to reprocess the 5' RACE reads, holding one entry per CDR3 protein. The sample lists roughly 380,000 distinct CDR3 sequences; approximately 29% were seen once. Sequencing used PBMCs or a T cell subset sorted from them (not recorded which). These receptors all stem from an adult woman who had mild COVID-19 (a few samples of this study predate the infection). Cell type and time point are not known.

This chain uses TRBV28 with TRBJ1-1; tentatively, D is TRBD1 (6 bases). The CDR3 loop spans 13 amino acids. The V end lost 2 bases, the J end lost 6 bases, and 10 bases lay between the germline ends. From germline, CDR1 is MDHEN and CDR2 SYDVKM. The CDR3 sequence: CASSLPGVAEAFF. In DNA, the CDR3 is TGTGCCAGCAGTTTACCAGGGGTGGCTGAAGCTTTCTTT.

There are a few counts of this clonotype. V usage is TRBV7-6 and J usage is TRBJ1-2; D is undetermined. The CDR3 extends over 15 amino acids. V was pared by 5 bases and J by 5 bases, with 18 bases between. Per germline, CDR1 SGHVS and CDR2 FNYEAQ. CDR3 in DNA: TGTGCCAGCAGCCCCGCGGGTCGGGTGGAGTATGGCTACACCTTC. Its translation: CASSPAGRVEYGYTF.

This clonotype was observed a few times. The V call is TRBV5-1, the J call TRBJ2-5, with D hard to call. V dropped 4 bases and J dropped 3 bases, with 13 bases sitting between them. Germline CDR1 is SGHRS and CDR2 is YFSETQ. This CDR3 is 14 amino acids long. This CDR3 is CASSVTTLKETQYF. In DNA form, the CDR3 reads TGCGCCAGCAGCGTTACTACTCTAAAAGAGACCCAGTACTTC.

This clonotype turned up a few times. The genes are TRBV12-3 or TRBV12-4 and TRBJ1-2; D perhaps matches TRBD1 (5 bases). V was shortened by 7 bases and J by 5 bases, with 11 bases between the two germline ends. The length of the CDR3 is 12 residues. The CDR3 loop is CASTRTSYGYTF. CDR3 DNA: TGTGCCAGCACCCGGACATCTTATGGCTACACCTTC.

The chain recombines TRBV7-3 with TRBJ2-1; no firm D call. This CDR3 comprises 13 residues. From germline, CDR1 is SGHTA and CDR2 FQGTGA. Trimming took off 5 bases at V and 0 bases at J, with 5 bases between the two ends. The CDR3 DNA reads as TGTGCCAGCAGCGGCTACTCCTACAATGAGCAGTTCTTC. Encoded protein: CASSGYSYNEQFF.

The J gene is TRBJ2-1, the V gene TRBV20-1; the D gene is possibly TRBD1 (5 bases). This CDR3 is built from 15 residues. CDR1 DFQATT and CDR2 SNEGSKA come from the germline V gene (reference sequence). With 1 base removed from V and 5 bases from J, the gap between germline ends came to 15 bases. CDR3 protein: CSARGVMGRNNEQFF. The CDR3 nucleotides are TGCAGTGCTAGAGGGGTAATGGGGCGTAACAATGAGCAGTTCTTC.

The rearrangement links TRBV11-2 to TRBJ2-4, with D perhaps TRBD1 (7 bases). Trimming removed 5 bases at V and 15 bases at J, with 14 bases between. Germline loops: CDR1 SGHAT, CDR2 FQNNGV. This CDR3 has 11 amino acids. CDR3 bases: TGTGCCAGCAGCGGAGGGGACAGCCTGTACTTC. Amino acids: CASSGGDSLYF. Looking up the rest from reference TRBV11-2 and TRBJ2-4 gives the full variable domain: EAGVAQSPRYKIIEKRQSVAFWCNPISGHATLYWYQQILGQGPKLLIQFQNNGVVDDSQLPKDRFSAERLKGVDSTLKIQPAKLEDSAVYLCASSGGDSLYFGAGTRLSVL.

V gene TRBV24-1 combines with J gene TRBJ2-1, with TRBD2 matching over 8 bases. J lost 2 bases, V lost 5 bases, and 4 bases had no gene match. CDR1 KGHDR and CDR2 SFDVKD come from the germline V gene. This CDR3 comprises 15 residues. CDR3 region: CATSGSGRAYNEQFF. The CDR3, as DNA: TGTGCCACCAGTGGATCCGGGAGGGCCTACAATGAGCAGTTCTTC.

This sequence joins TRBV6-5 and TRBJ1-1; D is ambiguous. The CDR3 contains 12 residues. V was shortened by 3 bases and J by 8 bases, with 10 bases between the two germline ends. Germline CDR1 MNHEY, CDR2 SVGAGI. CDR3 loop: CASSYDRFEAFF. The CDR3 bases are TGTGCCAGCAGTTATGACCGGTTCGAAGCTTTCTTT.